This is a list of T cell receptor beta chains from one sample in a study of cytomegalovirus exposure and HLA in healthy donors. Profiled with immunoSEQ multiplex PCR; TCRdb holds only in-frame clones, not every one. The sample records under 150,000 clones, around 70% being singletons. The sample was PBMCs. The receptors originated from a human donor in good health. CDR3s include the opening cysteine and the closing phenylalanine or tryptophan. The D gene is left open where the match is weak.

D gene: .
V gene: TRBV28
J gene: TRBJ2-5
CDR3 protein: CASIGVGLQETQYF

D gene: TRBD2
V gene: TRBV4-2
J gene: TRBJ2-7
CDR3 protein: CASSQFGAGLAAYEQYF

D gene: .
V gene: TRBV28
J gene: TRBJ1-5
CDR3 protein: CASSSYGLAGGNQPQHF

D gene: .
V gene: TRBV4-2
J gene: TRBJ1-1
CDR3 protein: CASSVGGGAEAFF

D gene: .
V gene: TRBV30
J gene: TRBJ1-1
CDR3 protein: CAWDPTTGRKNTEAFF

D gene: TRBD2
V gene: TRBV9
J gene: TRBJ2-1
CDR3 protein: CASSVAAGELAGVNYNEQFF

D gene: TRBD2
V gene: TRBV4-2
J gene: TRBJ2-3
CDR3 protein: CASSQGLAGGPKDTQYF

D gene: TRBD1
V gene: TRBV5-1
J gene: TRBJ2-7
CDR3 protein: CASSLGRTTGTARLAYEQYF

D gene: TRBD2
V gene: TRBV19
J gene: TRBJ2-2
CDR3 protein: CASSSRIAGGTGELFF

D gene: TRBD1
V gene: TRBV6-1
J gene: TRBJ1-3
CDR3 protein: CASSESQGRGNTIYF

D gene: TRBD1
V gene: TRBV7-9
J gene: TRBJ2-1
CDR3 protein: CASSVGQGADEQFF

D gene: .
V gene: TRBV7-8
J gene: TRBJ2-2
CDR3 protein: CASSLAQLAAGELFF

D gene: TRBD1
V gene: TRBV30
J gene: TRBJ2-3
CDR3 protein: CAWSDYRGSTDTQYF

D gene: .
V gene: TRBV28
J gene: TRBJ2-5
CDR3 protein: CASSFSLWETQYF

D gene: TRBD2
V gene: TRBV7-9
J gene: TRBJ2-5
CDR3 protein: CASSEGLAVMVSETQYF

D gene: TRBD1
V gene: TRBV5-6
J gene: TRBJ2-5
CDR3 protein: CASSLVGQGVETQYF

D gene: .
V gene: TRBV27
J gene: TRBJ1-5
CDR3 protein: CASSFGNRDQPQHF

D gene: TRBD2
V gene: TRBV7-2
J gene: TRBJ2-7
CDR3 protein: CASSLEGLASYEQYF

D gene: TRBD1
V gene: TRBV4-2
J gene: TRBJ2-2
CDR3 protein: CASSQGDRSTGELFF

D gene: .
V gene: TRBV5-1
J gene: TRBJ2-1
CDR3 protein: CASRDATSHNEQFF

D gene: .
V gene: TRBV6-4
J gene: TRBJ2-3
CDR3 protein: CASSDSTSAAQYF

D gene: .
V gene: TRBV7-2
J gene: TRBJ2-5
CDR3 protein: CATKQGSGQETQYF